This T cell receptor (beta chain) was retrieved from a study of identical twins. Per the germline V gene, CDR1 is MNHNS and CDR2 is SASEGT. The junction had 5 bases not matched to a gene; V was cut back by 5 bases and J by 8 bases. This CDR3 has 13 amino acids. Findings of the study overall: Cross-sectional statistics underpinned the conclusions; the same donors were not followed. Whereas memory repertoires showed no such difference, abundant cord blood beta clonotypes carried fewer insertions.

This clonotype was seen many times. What it binds is not known. TCRdb re-called the 5' RACE reads with MiXCR, one entry per CDR3 protein. The sample contains some 230,000 distinct CDR3 sequences, approximately 5.9% of which appear only once. The sample was also reused in another study, on T cells expressing NK-cell markers. From that report: Repertoires of TCR beta were obtained from T cells sorted as CD3+CD56+NKG2C+, CD3+CD56+NKG2C- and CD3+CD56-NKG2C+. For four donors, these clonotypes were likewise the leading ones in the CD3+CD56-NKG2C+ fraction.

The origin of this receptor is a woman aged 18-29 years in good health. Sequences were obtained from CD8+ T cells sorted from blood. The chain uses TRBV6-1 and TRBJ2-1; 8 positions agree with TRBD2. The CDR3 sequence is CASSRGGLDEQFF. DNA for the CDR3: TGTGCCAGCAGTCGGGGGGGGTTGGATGAGCAGTTCTTC.